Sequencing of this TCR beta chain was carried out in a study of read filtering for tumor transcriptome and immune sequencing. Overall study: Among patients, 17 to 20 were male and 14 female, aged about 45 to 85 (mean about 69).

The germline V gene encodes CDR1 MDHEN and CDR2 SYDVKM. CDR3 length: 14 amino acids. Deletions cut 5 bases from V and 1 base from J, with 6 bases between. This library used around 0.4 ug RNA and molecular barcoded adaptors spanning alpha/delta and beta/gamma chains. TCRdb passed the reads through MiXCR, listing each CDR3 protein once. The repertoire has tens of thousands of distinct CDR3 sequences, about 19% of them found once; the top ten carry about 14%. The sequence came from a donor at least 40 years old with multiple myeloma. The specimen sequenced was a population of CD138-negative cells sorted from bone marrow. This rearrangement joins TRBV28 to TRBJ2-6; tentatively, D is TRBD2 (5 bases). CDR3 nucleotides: TGTGCCAGCAGTACGGGATCTGGGGCCAACGTCCTGACTTTC. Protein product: CASSTGSGANVLTF.